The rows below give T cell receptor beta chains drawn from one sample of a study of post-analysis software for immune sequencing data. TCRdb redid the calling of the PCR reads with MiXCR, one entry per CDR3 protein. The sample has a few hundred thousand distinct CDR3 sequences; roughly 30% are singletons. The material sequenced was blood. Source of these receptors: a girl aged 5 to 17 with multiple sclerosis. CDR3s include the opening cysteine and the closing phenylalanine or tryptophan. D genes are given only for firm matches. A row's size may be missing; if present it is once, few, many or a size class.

DNA: TGTGCCAGCAGCAATAGGCCAGGGCCCTCTGGGGCCAACGTCCTGACTTTC
CDR3: CASSNRPGPSGANVLTF
J: TRBJ2-6
V: TRBV6-2/TRBV6-3
size: NA
D: NA

DNA: TGTGCCAGCAGCTTAGGGGGGACTAGCGGGAAAGGGACCCAGTACTTC
CDR3: CASSLGGTSGKGTQYF
J: TRBJ2-5
V: TRBV7-2
size: NA
D: TRBD2

DNA: TGTGCCAGCTACCGGGCCGGAGAGACCCAGTACTTC
CDR3: CASYRAGETQYF
J: TRBJ2-5
V: TRBV18
size: NA
D: NA

DNA: TGCAGCGTTGAGGGTAGGCAGCTAGAGACCCAGTACTTC
CDR3: CSVEGRQLETQYF
J: TRBJ2-5
V: TRBV29-1
size: NA
D: NA

DNA: TGTGCCAGTACCGGGAGGGGGGCCTACGAGCAGTACTTC
CDR3: CASTGRGAYEQYF
J: TRBJ2-7
V: TRBV7-8
size: NA
D: TRBD2

DNA: TGCAGCGTTGCCAACAGCGTCTACGAGCAGTACTTC
CDR3: CSVANSVYEQYF
J: TRBJ2-7
V: TRBV29-1
size: NA
D: NA

DNA: TGTGCCAGCAGTTACCTTGGGGGCTACACCTTC
CDR3: CASSYLGGYTF
J: TRBJ1-2
V: TRBV6-5
size: NA
D: NA

DNA: TGTGCCAGCAGCCAACAGCAAGAGACCCAGTACTTC
CDR3: CASSQQQETQYF
J: TRBJ2-5
V: TRBV3-1
size: few
D: NA

DNA: TGCGCCAGCAGGAAATTCGTGACAGGGGACACCTACGAGCAGTACTTC
CDR3: CASRKFVTGDTYEQYF
J: TRBJ2-7
V: TRBV4-3
size: many
D: TRBD1

DNA: TGTGTCAGCAGCGAGGCTGATACGCAGTATTTT
CDR3: CVSSEADTQYF
J: TRBJ2-3
V: TRBV14
size: NA
D: NA

DNA: TGCAGTTCGGAGAATGGCCCTCTCAATGAGCAGTTCTTC
CDR3: CSSENGPLNEQFF
J: TRBJ2-1
V: TRBV20-1
size: NA
D: NA

DNA: TGTGCCATCAGTGGGTTACAGGGCTTCGCAGATACGCAGTATTTT
CDR3: CAISGLQGFADTQYF
J: TRBJ2-3
V: TRBV10-3
size: few
D: NA

DNA: TGTGCCAGCAGCCACCCACCGATCAGGACCCCTGGGGCCAACGTCCTGACTTTC
CDR3: CASSHPPIRTPGANVLTF
J: TRBJ2-6
V: TRBV3-1
size: few
D: NA

DNA: TGTGCCAGCAGTTTCGGCAGGGGTGGTTCAGATACGCAGTATTTT
CDR3: CASSFGRGGSDTQYF
J: TRBJ2-3
V: TRBV12-3/TRBV12-4
size: NA
D: NA

DNA: TGTGCCATCAAGAAAGGGGGCGAGTCCTACGAGCAGTACTTC
CDR3: CAIKKGGESYEQYF
J: TRBJ2-7
V: TRBV6-5
size: NA
D: TRBD1